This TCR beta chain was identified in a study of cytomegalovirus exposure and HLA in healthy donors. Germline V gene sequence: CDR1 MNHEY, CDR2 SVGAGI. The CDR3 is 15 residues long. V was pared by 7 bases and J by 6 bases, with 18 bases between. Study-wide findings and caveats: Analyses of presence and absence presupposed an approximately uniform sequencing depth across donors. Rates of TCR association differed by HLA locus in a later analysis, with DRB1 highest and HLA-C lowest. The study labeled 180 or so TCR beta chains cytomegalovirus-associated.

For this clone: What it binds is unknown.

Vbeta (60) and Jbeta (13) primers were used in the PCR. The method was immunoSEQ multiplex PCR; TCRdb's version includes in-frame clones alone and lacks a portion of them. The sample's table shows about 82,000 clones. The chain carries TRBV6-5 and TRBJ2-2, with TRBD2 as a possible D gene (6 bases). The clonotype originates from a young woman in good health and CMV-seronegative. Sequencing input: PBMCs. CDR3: CASNKVWGVPGELFF. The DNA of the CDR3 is TGTGCCAGCAACAAGGTCTGGGGGGTCCCCGGGGAGCTGTTTTTT.